The entry that follows covers one TCR beta chain sequence. Antigen: not known. The length of the CDR3 is 13 residues. Germline V gene lookup returns CDR1 SNHLY and CDR2 FYNNEI. The V and J ends lost 6 bases and 7 bases, in that order; junction bases with no gene match: 5. The sample is drawn from a study of cytomegalovirus exposure and HLA in healthy donors. Study results and limitations: Later analysis indicated greater clonal expansion among HLA-associated TCR beta chains than among equally common other chains. Sequencing artifact likely explains a cluster of highly shared sequence variants.

PCR involved 60 Vbeta and 13 Jbeta primers. Sequencing was performed with immunoSEQ multiplex PCR; in TCRdb, only in-frame clones are kept and a portion is missing. The table records around 120,000 clones, 60% to 85% of them present only once. The receptor was isolated from a woman aged 40 to 49 in good health and CMV-seropositive. Source material: PBMCs. The chain carries TRBV2 and TRBJ1-2; TRBD1 matches 10 bases. CDR3 amino acids: CASSLDRGSGYTF. The CDR3 DNA sequence: TGTGCCAGCAGCTTGGACAGGGGGTCTGGCTACACCTTC.